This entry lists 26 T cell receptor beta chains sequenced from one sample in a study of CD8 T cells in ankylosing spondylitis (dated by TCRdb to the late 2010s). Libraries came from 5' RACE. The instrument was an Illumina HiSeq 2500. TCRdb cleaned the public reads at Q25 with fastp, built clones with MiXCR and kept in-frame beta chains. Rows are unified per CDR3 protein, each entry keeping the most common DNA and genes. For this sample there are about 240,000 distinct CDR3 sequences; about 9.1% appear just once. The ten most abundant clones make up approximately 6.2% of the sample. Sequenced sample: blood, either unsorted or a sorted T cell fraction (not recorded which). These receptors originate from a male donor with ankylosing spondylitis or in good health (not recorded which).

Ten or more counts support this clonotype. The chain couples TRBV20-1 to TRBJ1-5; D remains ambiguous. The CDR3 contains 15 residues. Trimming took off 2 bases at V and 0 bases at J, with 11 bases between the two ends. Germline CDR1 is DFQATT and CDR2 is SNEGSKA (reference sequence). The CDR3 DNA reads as TGCAGTGCTAGAAGGGCAGGCTATAGCAATCAGCCCCAGCATTTT. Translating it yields CSARRAGYSNQPQHF.

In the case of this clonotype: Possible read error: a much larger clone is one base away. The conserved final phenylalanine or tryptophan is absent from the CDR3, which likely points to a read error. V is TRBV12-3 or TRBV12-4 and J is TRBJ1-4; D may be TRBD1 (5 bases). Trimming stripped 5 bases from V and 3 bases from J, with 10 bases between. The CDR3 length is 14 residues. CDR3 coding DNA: TGTGCCAGCAGTGATACAGGTCCTAATGAAAAACTGTTTTAT. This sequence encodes CASSDTGPNEKLFY.

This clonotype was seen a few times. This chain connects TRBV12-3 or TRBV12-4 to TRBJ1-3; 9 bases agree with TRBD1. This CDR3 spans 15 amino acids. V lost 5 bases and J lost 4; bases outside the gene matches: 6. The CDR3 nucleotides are TGTGCCAGCAGTCGACAGGGGGTTGGGGGAAACACCATATATTTT. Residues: CASSRQGVGGNTIYF.

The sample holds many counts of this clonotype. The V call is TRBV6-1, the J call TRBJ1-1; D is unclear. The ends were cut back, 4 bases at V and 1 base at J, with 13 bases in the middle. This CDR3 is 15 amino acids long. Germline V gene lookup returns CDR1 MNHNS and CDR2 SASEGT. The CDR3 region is CASSARVPGNTEAFF. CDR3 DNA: TGTGCCAGCAGTGCCCGCGTCCCGGGGAACACTGAAGCTTTCTTT.

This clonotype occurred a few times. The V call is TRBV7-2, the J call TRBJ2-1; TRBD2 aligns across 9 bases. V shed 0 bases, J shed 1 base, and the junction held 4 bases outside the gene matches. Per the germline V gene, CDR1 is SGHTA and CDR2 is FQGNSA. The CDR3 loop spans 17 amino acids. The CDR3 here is CASSLAWLAGSYNEQFF. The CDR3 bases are TGTGCCAGCAGCTTAGCATGGCTAGCGGGGTCCTACAATGAGCAGTTCTTC. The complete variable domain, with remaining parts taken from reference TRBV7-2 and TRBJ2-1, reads GAGVSQSPSNKVTEKGKDVELRCDPISGHTALYWYRQSLGQGLEFLIYFQGNSAPDKSGLPSDRFSAERTGGSVSTLTIQRTQQEDSAVYLCASSLAWLAGSYNEQFFGPGTRLTVL.

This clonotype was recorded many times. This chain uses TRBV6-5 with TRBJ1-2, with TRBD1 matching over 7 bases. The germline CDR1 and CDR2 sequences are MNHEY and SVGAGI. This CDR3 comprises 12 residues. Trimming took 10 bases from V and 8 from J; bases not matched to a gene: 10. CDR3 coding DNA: TGTGCCACTCAGGGGCAGGGGGGCGGCTACACCTTC. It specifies CATQGQGGGYTF.

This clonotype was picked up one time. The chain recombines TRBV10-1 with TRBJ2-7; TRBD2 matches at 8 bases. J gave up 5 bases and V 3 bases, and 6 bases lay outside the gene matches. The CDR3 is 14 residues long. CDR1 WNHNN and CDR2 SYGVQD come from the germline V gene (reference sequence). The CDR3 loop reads CASSDIAGSDEQYF. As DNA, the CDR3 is TGCGCCAGCAGTGATATAGCGGGATCTGACGAGCAGTACTTC.

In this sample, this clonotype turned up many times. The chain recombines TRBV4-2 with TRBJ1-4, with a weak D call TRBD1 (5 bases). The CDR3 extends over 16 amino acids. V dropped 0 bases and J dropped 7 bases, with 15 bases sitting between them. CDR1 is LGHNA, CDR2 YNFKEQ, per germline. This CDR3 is CASSQDLGPGREKLFF. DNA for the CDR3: TGTGCCAGCAGCCAAGATTTGGGGCCAGGGCGTGAAAAACTGTTTTTT.

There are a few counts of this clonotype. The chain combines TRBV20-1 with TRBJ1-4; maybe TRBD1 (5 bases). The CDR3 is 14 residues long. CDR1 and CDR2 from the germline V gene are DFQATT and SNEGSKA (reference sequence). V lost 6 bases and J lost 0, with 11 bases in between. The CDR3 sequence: CSAVDSATNEKLFF. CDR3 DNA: TGCAGTGCGGTAGACAGCGCAACTAATGAAAAACTGTTTTTT.

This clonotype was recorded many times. For the CDR3, the DNA is TGTGCCAGCAGTTTGGGGGGAGAAGCTGAAGCTTTCTTT. It is translated as CASSLGGEAEAFF. The rearrangement joins TRBV12-3 or TRBV12-4 to TRBJ1-1; TRBD1 is a possible D gene (5 bases). This CDR3 spans 13 amino acids. V lost 3 bases and J 6 bases, leaving 11 bases between the germline ends.

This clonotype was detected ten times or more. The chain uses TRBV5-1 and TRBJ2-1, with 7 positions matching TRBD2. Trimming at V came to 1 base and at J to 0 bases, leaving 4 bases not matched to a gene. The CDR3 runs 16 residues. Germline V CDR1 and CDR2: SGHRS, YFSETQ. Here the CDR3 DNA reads TGCGCCAGCAGCTTGTCGGGGGGTTTCTCCTACAATGAGCAGTTCTTC. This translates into CASSLSGGFSYNEQFF.

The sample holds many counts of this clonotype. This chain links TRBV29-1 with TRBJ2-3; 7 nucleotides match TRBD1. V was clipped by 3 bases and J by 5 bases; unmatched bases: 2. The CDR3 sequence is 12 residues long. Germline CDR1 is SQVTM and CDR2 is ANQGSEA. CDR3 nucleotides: TGCAGCGTTGACAGGGGGAGAGATACGCAGTATTTT. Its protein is CSVDRGRDTQYF.

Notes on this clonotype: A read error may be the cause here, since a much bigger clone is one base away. For the CDR3, the DNA is TGCATCGCTGGGCTCAGGGGGAGATATTTCTTC. This gives the protein CIAGLRGRYFF. The J gene is TRBJ2-1, the V gene TRBV29-1; 7 bases are shared with TRBD1. This CDR3 contains 11 residues. Germline V gene data show CDR1 as SQVTM and CDR2 as ANQGSEA.

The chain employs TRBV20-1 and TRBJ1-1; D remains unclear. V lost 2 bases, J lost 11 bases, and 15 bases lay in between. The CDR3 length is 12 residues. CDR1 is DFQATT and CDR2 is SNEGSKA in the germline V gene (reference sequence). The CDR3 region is CSARTREWAAFF. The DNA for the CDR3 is TGCAGTGCTAGAACTAGGGAATGGGCGGCTTTCTTT.

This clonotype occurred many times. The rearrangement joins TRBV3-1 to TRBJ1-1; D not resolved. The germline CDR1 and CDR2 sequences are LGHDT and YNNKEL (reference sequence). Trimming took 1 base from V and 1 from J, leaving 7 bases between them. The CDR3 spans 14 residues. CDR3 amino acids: CASSQVEGNTEAFF. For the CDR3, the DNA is TGTGCCAGCAGCCAAGTAGAGGGGAACACTGAAGCTTTCTTT.

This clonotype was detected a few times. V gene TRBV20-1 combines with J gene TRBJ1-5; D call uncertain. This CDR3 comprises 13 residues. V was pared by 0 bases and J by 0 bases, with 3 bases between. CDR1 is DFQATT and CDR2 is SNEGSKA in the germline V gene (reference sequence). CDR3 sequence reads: CSARDISNQPQHF. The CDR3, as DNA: TGCAGTGCTAGAGATATTAGCAATCAGCCCCAGCATTTT.

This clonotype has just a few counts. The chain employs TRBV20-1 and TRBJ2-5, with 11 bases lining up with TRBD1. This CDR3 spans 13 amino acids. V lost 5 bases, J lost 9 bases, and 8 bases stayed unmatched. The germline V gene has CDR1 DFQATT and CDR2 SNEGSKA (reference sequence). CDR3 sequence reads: CSAWDRGVGAQYF. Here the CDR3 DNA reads TGCAGTGCTTGGGACAGGGGGGTAGGGGCCCAGTACTTC.

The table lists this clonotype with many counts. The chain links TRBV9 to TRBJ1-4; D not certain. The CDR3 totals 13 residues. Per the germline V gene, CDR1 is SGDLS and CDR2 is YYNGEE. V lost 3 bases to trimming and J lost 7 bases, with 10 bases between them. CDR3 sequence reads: CASSAPPFEKLFF. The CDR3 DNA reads TGTGCCAGCAGCGCGCCACCGTTTGAAAAACTGTTTTTT.

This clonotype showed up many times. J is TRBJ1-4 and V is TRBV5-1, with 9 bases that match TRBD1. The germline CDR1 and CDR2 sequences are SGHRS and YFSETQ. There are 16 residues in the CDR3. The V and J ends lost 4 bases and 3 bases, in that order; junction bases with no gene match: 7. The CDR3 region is CASSNQNRGPNEKLFF. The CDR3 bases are TGCGCCAGCAGCAACCAGAACAGGGGGCCTAATGAAAAACTGTTTTTT. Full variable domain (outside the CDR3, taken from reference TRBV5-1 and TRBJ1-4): KAGVTQTPRYLIKTRGQQVTLSCSPISGHRSVSWYQQTPGQGLQFLFEYFSETQRNKGNFPGRFSGRQFSNSRSEMNVSTLELGDSALYLCASSNQNRGPNEKLFFGSGTQLSVL.

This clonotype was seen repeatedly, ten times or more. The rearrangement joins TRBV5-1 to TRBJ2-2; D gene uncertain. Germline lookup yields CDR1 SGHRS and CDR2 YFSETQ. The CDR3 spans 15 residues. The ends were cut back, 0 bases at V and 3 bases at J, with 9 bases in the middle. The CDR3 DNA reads TGCGCCAGCAGCTTGGAAGACGGATACACCGGGGAGCTGTTTTTT. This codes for CASSLEDGYTGELFF.

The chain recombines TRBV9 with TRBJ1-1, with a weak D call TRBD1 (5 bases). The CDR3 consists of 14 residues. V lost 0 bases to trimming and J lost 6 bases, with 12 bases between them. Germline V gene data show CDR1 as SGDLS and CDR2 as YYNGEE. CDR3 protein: CASSVGSGRAEAFF. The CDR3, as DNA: TGTGCCAGCAGCGTAGGGAGCGGCAGGGCTGAAGCTTTCTTT.

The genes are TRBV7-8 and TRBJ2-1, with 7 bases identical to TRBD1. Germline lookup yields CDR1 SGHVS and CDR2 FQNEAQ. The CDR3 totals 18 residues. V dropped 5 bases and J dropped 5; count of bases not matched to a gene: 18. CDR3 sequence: CASSLLQTGLSINNEQFF. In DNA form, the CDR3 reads TGTGCCAGCAGCCTACTACAGACAGGGCTGAGCATTAACAATGAGCAGTTCTTC.

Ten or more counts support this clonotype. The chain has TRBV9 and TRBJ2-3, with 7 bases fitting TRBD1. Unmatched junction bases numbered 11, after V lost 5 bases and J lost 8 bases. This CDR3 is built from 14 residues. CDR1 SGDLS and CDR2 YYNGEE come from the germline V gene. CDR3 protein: CASRRQGVDGTQYF. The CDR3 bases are TGTGCCAGCAGGAGACAGGGTGTTGATGGTACGCAGTATTTT.

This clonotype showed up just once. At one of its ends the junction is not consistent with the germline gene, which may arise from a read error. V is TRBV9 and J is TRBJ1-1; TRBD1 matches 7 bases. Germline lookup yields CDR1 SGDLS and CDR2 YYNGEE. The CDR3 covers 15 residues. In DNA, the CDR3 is TGTGCCAGCAGCTATGCCATGGGACAGAACACTAAAGCTTTCTTT. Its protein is CASSYAMGQNTKAFF.

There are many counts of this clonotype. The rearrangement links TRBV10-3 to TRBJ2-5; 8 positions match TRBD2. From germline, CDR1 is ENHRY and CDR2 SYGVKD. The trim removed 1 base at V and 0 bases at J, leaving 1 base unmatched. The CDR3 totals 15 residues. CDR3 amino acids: CAISELGLDQETQYF. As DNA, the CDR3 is TGTGCCATCAGTGAGTTGGGACTAGACCAAGAGACCCAGTACTTC.

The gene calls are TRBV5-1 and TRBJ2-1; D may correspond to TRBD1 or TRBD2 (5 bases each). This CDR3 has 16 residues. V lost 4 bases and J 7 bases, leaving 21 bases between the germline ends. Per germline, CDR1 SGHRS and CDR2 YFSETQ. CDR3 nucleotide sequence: TGCGCCAGCAGCCTGGGTTTTGGGGGTCAGGCGAATGAGCAGTTCTTC. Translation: CASSLGFGGQANEQFF.